Here is one T cell receptor (beta chain) with its context. There are a few counts of this clonotype. This receptor's antigen is unknown. There are no base qualities to consult, and no much larger clone falls within one base. The treatment or condition label for this specimen denotes: in vitro stimulation with specific CMV peptide epitopes to enrich CMV-specific T cells. This entry comes from a study of T cell repertoires in cytomegalovirus infection (dated by TCRdb to about 2019). A note on the overall study: Alongside well-studied HLA-B-restricted epitopes, the peptide stimulations were aimed at recently identified HLA-C-restricted CMV epitopes, whose presentation resists viral immunomodulation. Donor HLA type was relevant to the analysis, as public TCR beta signatures indicated carriage of CMV infection together with the matching HLA type. The investigation overall reported the following: The ex vivo response was dominated by HLA-C-restricted CMV-specific TCR beta clonotypes, which also provided the single most frequent clonotype in two of eight donors. In both this cohort and an independent cohort of 300 to 450 donors, the cumulative frequency of public TCR beta family members distinguished carriers of CMV infection plus the relevant HLA type.

Including cysteine and phenylalanine, the CDR3 has 16 amino acids. The sequence is cut down to CDR3 DNA, 48 bases in frame from base 1. For CDR1 and CDR2, the germline V gene lists SGHTA and FQGNSA. Germline trimming amounts to 5 bases on V and 0 bases on J, with 8 as the count of junction bases outside the gene matches. Instrument used: Illumina HiSeq 1500. Using fastp trimming at Q25 and MiXCR clonotype assembly, TCRdb reanalyzed the public sequencing data and kept in-frame beta chains. Each CDR3 protein gets just one entry, which takes the most common genes and DNA from the rows behind it. In all, the sample holds around 770,000 distinct CDR3 sequences, and about 28% of those were seen once. Approximately 14% of the sample belongs to the ten largest clones.

Sequencing was performed on cultured CD8+ T cells from PBMCs, taken from culture after CMV antigen stimulation. Recombination linked TRBV7-2 to TRBJ2-3, and 7 bases in between align with TRBD2. The receptor was derived from a human donor in good health (CMV status not recorded). Some clones in this sample may be carry-over from other donors' samples. CDR3 reads: CASSAPLAESTDTQYF. The nucleotide sequence reads TGTGCCAGCAGCGCCCCTCTAGCGGAAAGCACAGATACGCAGTATTTT.